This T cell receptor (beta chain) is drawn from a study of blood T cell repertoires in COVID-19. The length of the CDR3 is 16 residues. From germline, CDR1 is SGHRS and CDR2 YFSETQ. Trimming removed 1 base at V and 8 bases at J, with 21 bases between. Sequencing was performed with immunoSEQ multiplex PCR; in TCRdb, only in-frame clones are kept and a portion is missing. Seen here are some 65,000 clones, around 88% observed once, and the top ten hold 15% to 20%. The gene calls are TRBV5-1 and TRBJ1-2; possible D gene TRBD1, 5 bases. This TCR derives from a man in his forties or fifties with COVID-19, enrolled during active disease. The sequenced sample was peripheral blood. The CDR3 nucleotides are TGCGCCAGCAGCTTGCAGGGCGCCCTAGATCCTTGGGGCTACACCTTC. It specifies CASSLQGALDPWGYTF.